This T cell receptor beta chain derives from a study of shared clonotypes between healthy human individuals. General study points: Since donors were few, the genetic and exposure-history diversity represented was limited. Non-shared clonotypes had lower generation probabilities than those shared by all four donors.

This CDR3 region has 15 residues. The V gene's germline CDR1 is MNHNY and CDR2 SVGAGI (reference sequence). Replicate PCRs for sorted subsets used approximately 190 ng DNA; this equaled some 30,000 T cell genomes. Assay: immunoSEQ multiplex PCR; the TCRdb copy retains only in-frame clones and omits some. Of about 2.4 million clones in the sample, over 85% were seen once. A word on this clone: Its cognate antigen is unknown.

The clonotype originates from a man aged 18 to 30 in good health. Some clones in this sample may be carry-over from other donors' samples. Specimen: naive CD4+ T cells from PBMCs. Subset reported: CD45RA+ positively selected. The rearrangement uses TRBV6-6 and TRBJ2-5; D is possibly TRBD1 (6 bases). Near its end, the DNA agrees better with TRBJ2-7, so the J call may be wrong. For the CDR3, the DNA is TGTGCCAGCAGTTACTCGGGGCAGGGGTCCTACGAGCAGTACTTC. This gives the protein CASSYSGQGSYEQYF.